This TCR beta chain was profiled in a study of CD8+CD57+ T cells in acquired aplastic anemia. Overall study results and limits: Patients shared about 30 CD8+ CDR3 sequences with controls.

Sequenced patients had shown CD8+CD57+ cell expansion by flow cytometry. The diagnosis in all patients was severe acquired aplastic anemia. The TCR beta profiling, which covered VDJ combination and CDR3 sequence, was carried out using genomic DNA as the template. TCRdb independently ran MiXCR on the reads; one entry per CDR3 protein. The sample contains under 200,000 distinct CDR3 sequences, around 48% of which appear only once. J lost 2 bases, V lost 4 bases, and 8 bases had no gene match. The CDR3 totals 16 residues. Germline CDR1 reads LNHDA; CDR2 reads SQIVND (reference sequence). This clonotype appeared many times. As yet, its antigen is unknown.

Sample: sorted CD4+, CD8+, or CD8+CD57+ T cells (not recorded which) from PBMCs. The chain links TRBV19 to TRBJ1-5, with 7 bases matching TRBD1. This TCR derives from a human donor with aplastic anemia. CDR3 nucleotide sequence: TGTGCCAGTAGTACACCGGGACAGATGGGCAATCAGCCCCAGCATTTT. This gives the protein CASSTPGQMGNQPQHF.